This is a list of T cell receptor beta chains from one sample in a study of blood T cell repertoires in COVID-19. Profiled with immunoSEQ multiplex PCR; TCRdb holds only in-frame clones, not every one. The table includes 100,000 to 150,000 clones, about 80% detected once. Source material: peripheral blood. The receptor source for this set is a human donor in a cohort sampled during active COVID-19. CDR3s include the opening cysteine and the closing phenylalanine or tryptophan. D genes are given only for firm matches. A row's size may be missing; if present it is once, few, many or a size class.

size	D	V	J	DNA	CDR3
-	TRBD2	TRBV4-2	TRBJ2-2	TGTGCCAGCAGCCATAGCGGGACGAACACCGGGGAGCTGTTTTTT	CASSHSGTNTGELFF
-	-	TRBV19	TRBJ1-2	TGTGCCAGTAGTATCAACAGGGAGGGCTACACCTTC	CASSINREGYTF
-	-	TRBV4-1	TRBJ1-2	TGCGCCAGCAGCCCTGGACTTTCTCTCGGAGTAGATTATGACACCTTC	CASSPGLSLGVDYDTF
-	TRBD2	TRBV9	TRBJ2-7	TGTGCCAGCAGCGCCTCGGGAGGGAGCTCCTACGAGCAGTACTTC	CASSASGGSSYEQYF
-	TRBD1	TRBV28	TRBJ2-2	TGTGCCAGCACCCTGGGCGGGACAGGGAAAACGGGGGAGCTGTTTTTT	CASTLGGTGKTGELFF
-	-	TRBV7-9	TRBJ2-6	TGTGCCAGCATACACTCTGGGGCCAACGTCCTGACTTTC	CASIHSGANVLTF
-	-	TRBV4-3	TRBJ1-1	TGCGCCAGCAGCCAAGAGCAGGCCCTGAACACTGAAGCTTTCTTT	CASSQEQALNTEAFF
-	-	TRBV4-3	TRBJ2-1	TGCGCCAGCAGCCAAGAAATTAGAGGTGAGCAGTTCTTC	CASSQEIRGEQFF
few	-	TRBV5-1	TRBJ1-1	TGCGCCAGCAGCTTGGCGGGGGGGTACACTGAAGCTTTCTTT	CASSLAGGYTEAFF
-	TRBD1	TRBV2	TRBJ2-5	TGTGCCAGCAGGGCGAACAGGGGTGAGACCCAGTACTTC	CASRANRGETQYF
-	-	TRBV6-5	TRBJ1-1	TGTGCCAGCAGTTACACAATATCAAGGAACACTGAAGCTTTCTTT	CASSYTISRNTEAFF
few	TRBD1	TRBV5-1	TRBJ1-6	TGCGCCAGCAGCTTGGAAGTCAGGGGGCGGTATTCACCCCTCCACTTT	CASSLEVRGRYSPLHF
few	-	TRBV2	TRBJ1-2	TGTGCCAGCAGTGGCAGCGTCAACTATGGCTACACCTTC	CASSGSVNYGYTF
-	TRBD2	TRBV20-1	TRBJ2-7	TGCAGTGCTGATATCAGCGGGACGAGGTACTTC	CSADISGTRYF
-	-	TRBV5-5	TRBJ1-5	TGTGCCAGCAACAAGGGTCAGGGGCCTGATCAGCCCCAGCATTTT	CASNKGQGPDQPQHF
-	-	TRBV6-6	TRBJ1-5	TGTGCCAGCATCGCACAGGGAGGCAATCAGCCCCAGCATTTT	CASIAQGGNQPQHF
once	TRBD1	TRBV7-2	TRBJ1-3	TGTGCCAGCAGCTTAGCCGGACAGGGGGCTGGTCACACCATATATTTT	CASSLAGQGAGHTIYF
-	-	TRBV5-1	TRBJ1-5	TGCGCCAGCAGACACGGTCGGTTAGGGGGACGCAGGTCTAGCAATCAGCCCCAGCATTTT	CASRHGRLGGRRSSNQPQHF
-	TRBD1	TRBV24-1	TRBJ1-1	TGTGCCACCTCGAGTGGGACAGGGGGATTGAGAACTGAAGCTTTCTTT	CATSSGTGGLRTEAFF
once	-	TRBV27	TRBJ2-4	TGTGCCAGCAGTTCAGTCCTTTCCGGGGACATTCAGTACTTC	CASSSVLSGDIQYF
many	TRBD1	TRBV11-1	TRBJ2-5	TGTGCCAGCAGCCGAGGGGACAGGGAGAGAGAGACCCAGTACTTC	CASSRGDRERETQYF
once	TRBD2	TRBV7-2	TRBJ2-5	TGTGCCAGCAGCTTAGCGGGAATCAGCGGGAGTGGGCAAGAGACCCAGTACTTC	CASSLAGISGSGQETQYF
-	-	TRBV9	TRBJ2-3	TGTGCCAGCAGCTCCTACTGGGGGGGGCGGGCAGATACGCAGTATTTT	CASSSYWGGRADTQYF
few	TRBD2	TRBV19	TRBJ2-2	TGTGCCAGTATTGCGGGGGAGAACACCGGGGAGCTGTTTTTT	CASIAGENTGELFF
-	TRBD2	TRBV27	TRBJ2-5	TGTGCCAGCAGTTTTACAAGACTAGCGGGAATCCAAGAGACCCAGTACTTC	CASSFTRLAGIQETQYF
-	TRBD1	TRBV6-6	TRBJ1-2	TGTGCCAGCAGTCCGGGACAGAGATATGGCTACACCTTC	CASSPGQRYGYTF
-	-	TRBV19	TRBJ2-6	TGTGCCAGTAGTACCGGGAGAACTGGGGCCAACGTCCTGACTTTC	CASSTGRTGANVLTF
-	-	TRBV3-1/TRBV3-2	TRBJ1-6	TGTGCCAGCAGCCAAGTGGCCAGGGCCGGATTCTCCTATAATTCACCCCTCCACTTT	CASSQVARAGFSYNSPLHF
-	-	TRBV4-3	TRBJ1-5	TGCGCCAGCAGCCAAGATAGGCAGGGTGGGGTGCATCAGCCCCAGCATTTT	CASSQDRQGGVHQPQHF
-	TRBD2	TRBV7-2	TRBJ2-3	TGTGCCAGCAGCACTAATAGCGGGAGGGCATCCGGCACAGATACGCAGTATTTT	CASSTNSGRASGTDTQYF
-	TRBD2	TRBV5-6	TRBJ2-4	TGTGCCAGCAGCGTGGGACTAGCGGGGGTACTATTCAAAAACATTCAGTACTTC	CASSVGLAGVLFKNIQYF
-	-	TRBV24-1	TRBJ1-5	TGTGCCACCAGCCGATCAGGAGGCGCTCAGCCCCAGCATTTT	CATSRSGGAQPQHF
-	TRBD2	TRBV7-6	TRBJ2-1	TGTGCCAGCAGCTTAACCGGGACTAGCGGCTCTGAGCAGTTCTTC	CASSLTGTSGSEQFF
once	-	TRBV7-6	TRBJ2-7	TGTGCCAGCAGCTTCTCCCCCCCCCGAGGCACCTACGAGCAGTACTTC	CASSFSPPRGTYEQYF
many	TRBD1	TRBV12-3/TRBV12-4	TRBJ2-2	TGTGCCAGCAGCCTACAGGGGTCCGGGGAGCTGTTTTTT	CASSLQGSGELFF
-	-	TRBV7-3	TRBJ2-1	TGTGCCAGCAGCAGAGGTCCCAATGAGCAGTTCTTC	CASSRGPNEQFF
-	-	TRBV14	TRBJ2-1	TGTGCCAGCAGCCAAGAGTACGGGACCTACAATGAGCAGTTCTTC	CASSQEYGTYNEQFF
once	TRBD1	TRBV18	TRBJ1-5	TGTGCCAGCTCACCGCTGGGACAGGGGTCCCCCGGGGCCCAGCATTTT	CASSPLGQGSPGAQHF
-	TRBD1	TRBV10-3	TRBJ1-2	TGTGCCATCAGTGCTAGGACAGGAGAGGGCTACGACTATGGCTACACCTTC	CAISARTGEGYDYGYTF
-	-	TRBV6-5	TRBJ1-1	TGTGCCAGCAGTCCGACAGTGAACACTGAAGCTTTCTTT	CASSPTVNTEAFF
-	-	TRBV27	TRBJ1-6	TGTGCCAGCAGTTTTACGAGGGTGAAGTCACCCCTCCACTTT	CASSFTRVKSPLHF
-	-	TRBV7-9	TRBJ2-7	TGTGCCAGCAGCTCCCGGACAGTTGCCTACGAGCAGTACTTC	CASSSRTVAYEQYF
-	-	TRBV6-2/TRBV6-3	TRBJ2-5	TGTGCCAGCAGTTACGCTTCAGGTAGACAAGAGACCCAGTACTTC	CASSYASGRQETQYF
-	TRBD2	TRBV7-3	TRBJ2-1	TGTGCCAGCAGCCCCAGCGGGGGCAGCACCTACAATGAGCAGTTCTTC	CASSPSGGSTYNEQFF
-	TRBD1	TRBV19	TRBJ1-2	TGTGCCAGTAGTCAGAAGGGACAGCTTCTCTATGGCTACACCTTC	CASSQKGQLLYGYTF
-	TRBD1	TRBV2	TRBJ1-1	TGTGCCAGCAGTAGAAACAGGGGGCGCACTGAAGCTTTCTTT	CASSRNRGRTEAFF
-	-	TRBV5-1	TRBJ2-3	TGCGCCAGCAGCTTGGGTGTCGGGGGCACAGATACGCAGTATTTT	CASSLGVGGTDTQYF
-	TRBD1	TRBV7-3	TRBJ2-2	TGTGCCAGCAGCTTAATAGGGTCGGGGGGACAGGGCCCCACCGGGGAGCTGTTTTTT	CASSLIGSGGQGPTGELFF
-	TRBD1	TRBV7-9	TRBJ1-4	TGTGCCAGCAGCTTTGGGGACAGGGCTAATGAAAAACTGTTTTTT	CASSFGDRANEKLFF
-	-	TRBV28	TRBJ1-2	TGTGCCAGCACCCTCCACGCGGGGCGGTTTGGCTACACCTTC	CASTLHAGRFGYTF
-	-	TRBV10-3	TRBJ1-1	TGTGCCATGGGCCGGGGGGCTGAAGCTTTCTTT	CAMGRGAEAFF
-	-	TRBV6-2/TRBV6-3	TRBJ1-5	TGTGCCAGCAGTCGAGAGAGGACAGTAAGCAATCAGCCCCAGCATTTT	CASSRERTVSNQPQHF
-	-	TRBV28	TRBJ1-2	TGTGCCAGCAGTTTAGGGCAGGGGAACTATGGCTACACCTTC	CASSLGQGNYGYTF
-	TRBD1	TRBV10-2	TRBJ1-1	TGCGCCAGCAGCCGACAGGGTAAGGACACTGAAGCTTTCTTT	CASSRQGKDTEAFF
-	-	TRBV3-1/TRBV3-2	TRBJ1-1	TGTGCCAGCAGCTATGCGCTTGACAGCTCGGGCACTGAAGCTTTCTTT	CASSYALDSSGTEAFF